Following are 17 T cell receptor beta chains from one sample sequenced in a study of cytotoxic CD8 clonotypes in ibrutinib-treated CLL. Some clones are missing from TCRdb's copy, which holds only in-frame ones; the method was immunoSEQ multiplex PCR. There are 55,000 to 80,000 clones in the sample; approximately 62% occur only once, and roughly 14% lies in the top ten. The sequencing here drew on PBMCs, taken after 12 months of ibrutinib treatment. These receptors were obtained from a human donor with chronic lymphocytic leukemia.

This clone has a count of ten or more. The chain couples TRBV5-1 to TRBJ2-1, with 8 bases that match TRBD1. The CDR3 has 15 residues. Germline loops: CDR1 SGHRS, CDR2 YFSETQ. V was clipped by 6 bases and J by 9 bases; unmatched bases: 14. CDR3 in DNA: TGCGCCAGCACCAAACTCGGACAGGGAAGGGGTGAGCAGTTCTTC. This translates into CASTKLGQGRGEQFF.

The J gene is TRBJ1-4, the V gene TRBV5-1; no clear D. The CDR3 is made up of 13 amino acids. Germline V gene lookup returns CDR1 SGHRS and CDR2 YFSETQ. V lost 1 base and J lost 2, with 3 bases in between. CDR3 sequence reads: CASSLWTNEKLFF. CDR3 coding DNA: TGCGCCAGCAGCTTGTGGACTAATGAAAAACTGTTTTTT.

This clone was found a few times. This sequence joins TRBV5-1 and TRBJ2-3, with TRBD2 matching 8 bases. The CDR3 has 15 residues. The V gene end was trimmed by 4 bases and the J gene end by 0 bases; junction bases not matched to a gene: 4. Per germline, CDR1 SGHRS and CDR2 YFSETQ. CDR3 region: CASSEAGASTDTQYF. The CDR3 coding sequence is TGCGCCAGCAGCGAAGCGGGAGCTAGCACAGATACGCAGTATTTT.

The V gene is TRBV28, the J gene TRBJ2-7, with D perhaps matching TRBD1 or TRBD2 (5 bases each). The germline V gene has CDR1 MDHEN and CDR2 SYDVKM. V dropped 5 bases and J dropped 2 bases, with 13 bases sitting between them. The CDR3 extends over 14 amino acids. CDR3 residues: CASSTFGTPYEQYF. CDR3 bases: TGTGCCAGCAGTACCTTCGGGACCCCCTACGAGCAGTACTTC.

This clone was observed a handful of times. This sequence joins TRBV6-5 and TRBJ1-5; TRBD1 might be the D (5 bases). V lost 3 bases, J lost 4 bases, and 10 bases lay in between. This CDR3 region has 14 residues. Germline V lookup: CDR1 MNHEY, CDR2 SVGAGI. The CDR3, as DNA: TGTGCCAGCAGTTATGGGGGTGGTAATCAGCCCCAGCATTTT. Its translation is CASSYGGGNQPQHF.

The rearrangement links TRBV7-9 to TRBJ2-3; TRBD2 matches at 10 bases. Looked up from germline, CDR1 is SEHNR and CDR2 is FQNEAQ (reference sequence). With V trimmed by 4 bases and J by 1 base, 5 bases remained unmatched. This CDR3 spans 16 amino acids. The CDR3 is CASSSYGTSGTDTQYF. The CDR3 DNA sequence: TGTGCCAGCAGCTCCTACGGGACTAGCGGCACAGATACGCAGTATTTT.

The chain has TRBV4-2 and TRBJ2-2; 7 nucleotides match TRBD2. With 0 bases clipped from V and 0 bases from J, the junction kept 4 bases outside the gene matches. The CDR3 covers 17 residues. Germline CDR1 reads LGHNA; CDR2 reads YNFKEQ. The CDR3 nucleotides read TGTGCCAGCAGCCAAGATCTTAGCGGGCCGAACACCGGGGAGCTGTTTTTT. Its protein is CASSQDLSGPNTGELFF.

This clone has just a few counts. The chain combines TRBV5-1 with TRBJ2-6, with TRBD1 matching over 10 bases. V lost 4 bases and J lost 2; bases outside the gene matches: 3. The CDR3 spans 16 residues. CDR1 is SGHRS and CDR2 is YFSETQ in the germline V gene. CDR3: CASSPDRGPGANVLTF. CDR3 DNA sequence: TGCGCCAGCAGCCCAGACAGGGGGCCTGGGGCCAACGTCCTGACTTTC.

This clone occurred a few times. The chain combines TRBV7-9 with TRBJ1-2; D is uncertain. Trimming pared 1 base from V and 0 bases from J, leaving 12 bases between. Germline lookup yields CDR1 SEHNR and CDR2 FQNEAQ (reference sequence). This CDR3 has 16 residues. Written as DNA, the CDR3 is TGTGCCAGCAGCTTAGGAGGACGGGGAGCTAACTATGGCTACACCTTC. It yields the protein CASSLGGRGANYGYTF.

The chain recombines TRBV7-6 with TRBJ2-2, with TRBD2 matching 8 bases. Germline trimming cut 1 base from V and 4 bases from J; bases unmatched to any gene: 5. The CDR3 runs to 16 residues. The germline V gene encodes CDR1 SGHVS and CDR2 FNYEAQ. Here the CDR3 reads CASSLVGLAVTGELFF. The CDR3 nucleotides are TGTGCCAGCAGCTTAGTTGGACTAGCAGTCACCGGGGAGCTGTTTTTT.

This clone was seen repeatedly, ten times or more. This chain uses TRBV19 with TRBJ2-7; 10 nucleotides agree with TRBD1. Losses at the gene ends were 7 bases for V and 0 bases for J; bases not matched to a gene: 6. This CDR3 comprises 15 residues. CDR1 is LNHDA, CDR2 SQIVND, per germline (reference sequence). CDR3 in amino acids: CASTPTGGHSYEQYF. In nucleotides, the CDR3 is TGTGCCAGTACCCCGACAGGGGGCCACTCCTACGAGCAGTACTTC.

The V gene is TRBV11-3, the J gene TRBJ2-7; D is perhaps TRBD1 (5 bases). V gave up 1 base and J gave up 2 bases, with 15 bases separating them. The CDR3 has 16 amino acids. The germline V gene has CDR1 SGHNT and CDR2 YENEEA. The CDR3 reads CASSLGQTSSAYEQYV. The CDR3 DNA follows: TGTGCCAGCAGCTTAGGACAGACGTCGAGTGCCTACGAGCAGTACGTC.

This clone was detected only a few times. The CDR3 loop reads CASSIKTGNQPQHF. DNA for the CDR3: TGTGCCAGTAGTATAAAGACAGGCAATCAGCCCCAGCATTTT. The chain recombines TRBV19 with TRBJ1-5, with a possible D match to TRBD1 (5 bases). The germline V and J ends were trimmed by 2 bases and 2 bases, with 7 bases remaining between them. The germline CDR1 and CDR2 sequences are LNHDA and SQIVND (reference sequence). The CDR3 totals 14 residues.

The V and J genes are TRBV19 and TRBJ2-7; TRBD2 is a possible D gene (6 bases). The length of the CDR3 is 14 residues. From germline, CDR1 is LNHDA and CDR2 SQIVND (reference sequence). V lost 5 bases and J 1 base, leaving 12 bases between the germline ends. The CDR3 DNA is TGTGCCAGTAGTCCGGGACTGTCATCCTACGAGCAGTACTTC. Encoded protein: CASSPGLSSYEQYF.

The V gene is TRBV11-3, the J gene TRBJ2-1, with D possibly TRBD1 on 6 matching bases. Deletions cut 0 bases from V and 1 base from J, with 7 bases between. The germline gives CDR1 SGHNT, CDR2 YENEEA. The CDR3 contains 15 residues. The CDR3 spells CASSLDTGSYNEQFF. CDR3 DNA sequence: TGTGCCAGCAGCTTAGATACAGGGTCCTACAATGAGCAGTTCTTC. Filled out from reference TRBV11-3 and TRBJ2-1, the complete variable domain reads EAGVVQSPRYKIIEKKQPVAFWCNPISGHNTLYWYLQNLGQGPELLIRYENEEAVDDSQLPKDRFSAERLKGVDSTLKIQPAELGDSAVYLCASSLDTGSYNEQFFGPGTRLTVL.

The V gene is TRBV5-4, the J gene TRBJ2-1, with 7 bases fitting TRBD2. V lost 3 bases, J lost 9 bases, and 3 bases stayed unmatched. Germline-derived CDR1 and CDR2 are SGHNT and YYREEE (reference sequence). CDR3 size: 12 residues. The CDR3 here is CASSWTSSEQFF. CDR3 in DNA: TGTGCCAGCAGCTGGACTAGTAGTGAGCAGTTCTTC. The complete variable domain, with remaining parts taken from reference TRBV5-4 and TRBJ2-1, reads ETGVTQSPTHLIKTRGQQVTLRCSSQSGHNTVSWYQQALGQGPQFIFQYYREEENGRGNFPPRFSGLQFPNYSSELNVNALELDDSALYLCASSWTSSEQFFGPGTRLTVL.

The V call is TRBV7-6, the J call TRBJ2-3; 12 nucleotides line up with TRBD2. Germline CDR1 is SGHVS and CDR2 is FNYEAQ. The CDR3 has 17 amino acids. V gave up 1 base and J gave up 7 bases; unmatched junction bases: 9. CDR3 loop: CASSLGGGLAGWYTQYF. In nucleotides, the CDR3 is TGTGCCAGCAGCTTAGGGGGGGGACTAGCGGGCTGGTATACGCAGTATTTT. Full variable domain (missing parts from reference TRBV7-6 and TRBJ2-3): GAGVSQSPRYKVTKRGQDVALRCDPISGHVSLYWYRQALGQGPEFLTYFNYEAQQDKSGLPNDRFSAERPEGSISTLTIQRTEQRDSAMYRCASSLGGGLAGWYTQYFGPGTRLTVL.